One and the same sample provided the 15 T cell receptor beta chains below, sequenced in a study of CD8 T cells in Susac syndrome. Reverse transcription of about 0.5 to 1 ug RNA used random hexamers. TCRdb processed the immunoSEQ multiplex PCR reads anew with MiXCR; each CDR3 protein has one entry. The sample comprises over 200,000 distinct CDR3 sequences, 85% to 95% of which are singletons, and approximately 0.081% rests with the top ten. The specimen was CD4+ T cells from PBMCs. Receptor source: a human donor with multiple sclerosis.

This chain joins TRBV4-1 and TRBJ2-3; D is perhaps TRBD2 (5 bases). V was trimmed by 1 base and J by 4 bases, leaving 15 bases between them. The germline V gene encodes CDR1 MGHRA and CDR2 YSYEKL. This CDR3 has 16 amino acids. The CDR3 DNA is TGCGCCAGCAGCCAAGGGGTAGTGAGGGCGGCAGATACGCAGTATTTT. This gives the protein CASSQGVVRAADTQYF.

The CDR3 coding sequence is TGCAGCGTAGCCCCCGGACCGGCCGAGACCCAGTACTTC. It codes for CSVAPGPAETQYF. The chain joins TRBV29-1 to TRBJ2-5; D gene uncertain. The CDR3 contains 13 residues. Germline CDR1 SQVTM, CDR2 ANQGSEA. The V and J ends lost 6 bases and 5 bases respectively, with 16 bases between them.

The chain couples TRBV20-1 to TRBJ1-3; D possibly corresponds to TRBD1 (5 bases). Trimming took off 3 bases at V and 0 bases at J, with 15 bases between the two ends. Germline V gene lookup returns CDR1 DFQATT and CDR2 SNEGSKA (reference sequence). The length of the CDR3 is 16 residues. CDR3 region: CSASKGALASGNTIYF. CDR3 DNA: TGCAGTGCTAGCAAAGGGGCCTTGGCCTCTGGAAACACCATATATTTT.

This clonotype has only one observation. V is TRBV29-1 and J is TRBJ2-7; TRBD2 is a possible D gene (5 bases). The germline gives CDR1 SQVTM, CDR2 ANQGSEA. The CDR3 spans 13 residues. V gave up 3 bases and J gave up 5 bases, with 14 bases separating them. The CDR3: CSVDVPGSNEQYV. The CDR3 nucleotides are TGCAGCGTTGATGTACCGGGGTCGAACGAGCAGTACGTC.

The chain combines TRBV6-2 or TRBV6-3 with TRBJ2-7; 7 bases align to TRBD1. This CDR3 has 15 residues. The trim removed 8 bases at V and 0 bases at J, leaving 10 bases unmatched. Germline-derived CDR1 and CDR2 are MNHEY and SVGEGT. CDR3 coding DNA: TGTGCCAGCGCGTCGCCCAGGGGGAGCTCCTACGAGCAGTACTTC. It yields the protein CASASPRGSSYEQYF.

V gene TRBV7-9 combines with J gene TRBJ1-1; TRBD1 aligns across 10 bases. CDR3 length equals 15 residues. Germline V gene data show CDR1 as SEHNR and CDR2 as FQNEAQ (reference sequence). V shed 5 bases, J shed 10 bases, and the junction held 13 bases outside the gene matches. The CDR3 DNA reads as TGTGCCAGCAGCCCTAGGACAGGGGGACCCCTGCGAGCTTTCTTT. Translation gives CASSPRTGGPLRAFF. Using reference TRBV7-9 and TRBJ1-1 for the parts outside the CDR3, the full variable domain is DTGVSQNPRHKITKRGQNVTFRCDPISEHNRLYWYRQTLGQGPEFLTYFQNEAQLEKSRLLSDRFSAERPKGSFSTLEIQRTEQGDSAMYLCASSPRTGGPLRAFFGQGTRLTVV.

V gene TRBV3-1 combines with J gene TRBJ2-1, with a weak D call TRBD2 (6 bases). The germline V gene has CDR1 LGHDT and CDR2 YNNKEL (reference sequence). The ends were cut back, 4 bases at V and 0 bases at J, with 10 bases in the middle. This CDR3 comprises 15 residues. DNA for the CDR3: TGTGCCAGCAGCCCCGAGACTAGCTCCTACAATGAGCAGTTCTTC. This translates into CASSPETSSYNEQFF.

This chain connects TRBV5-1 to TRBJ2-1; 7 nucleotides align to TRBD2. The length of the CDR3 is 17 residues. Germline trimming cut 0 bases from V and 1 base from J; bases unmatched to any gene: 7. Germline assignment: CDR1 SGHRS and CDR2 YFSETQ. The CDR3 protein is CASSLAGRTSSYNEQFF. CDR3 bases: TGCGCCAGCAGCTTGGCCGGGAGGACAAGTTCCTACAATGAGCAGTTCTTC.

This rearrangement joins TRBV20-1 to TRBJ2-2; 8 bases are shared with TRBD1. The CDR3 extends over 16 amino acids. After removal of 0 bases from V and 4 bases from J, the junction contained 7 bases not matched to a gene. Germline CDR1 and CDR2: DFQATT and SNEGSKA (reference sequence). The CDR3 sequence is CSARDSGQGGTGELFF. In DNA form, the CDR3 reads TGCAGTGCTAGAGATTCTGGACAGGGCGGCACCGGGGAGCTGTTTTTT.

CDR3 nucleotide sequence: TGTGCCAGCAGCCTGACAGGGGGCGCGGGGTACACTGAAGCTTTCTTT. Translated: CASSLTGGAGYTEAFF. The chain employs TRBV7-6 and TRBJ1-1; 10 bases line up with TRBD1. V dropped 5 bases and J dropped 3; count of bases not matched to a gene: 9. CDR1 and CDR2 from the germline V gene are SGHVS and FNYEAQ. The CDR3 spans 16 residues.

The V and J genes are TRBV27 and TRBJ2-1, with 7 nucleotides matching TRBD1. Germline values: CDR1 MNHEY, CDR2 SMNVEV (reference sequence). Losses at the gene ends were 7 bases for V and 2 bases for J; bases not matched to a gene: 5. The CDR3 runs to 14 residues. Here the CDR3 reads CASTRDRAYNEQFF. CDR3 DNA sequence: TGTGCCAGCACCCGGGACAGAGCCTACAATGAGCAGTTCTTC.

The chain employs TRBV12-3 or TRBV12-4 and TRBJ2-3; the D gene could be TRBD1 or TRBD2 (5 bases each). This CDR3 contains 13 residues. V lost 3 bases, J lost 5 bases, and 9 bases lay in between. CDR3 nucleotides: TGTGCCAGCAGTTTGGGGGATGGAGATACGCAGTATTTT. Translating it yields CASSLGDGDTQYF.

The genes are TRBV9 and TRBJ2-7, with 8 bases that match TRBD1. Unmatched junction bases numbered 4, after V lost 0 bases and J lost 5 bases. Germline-derived CDR1 and CDR2 are SGDLS and YYNGEE. The CDR3 contains 14 residues. This CDR3 is CASSVVGTGNEQYF. CDR3 nucleotides: TGTGCCAGCAGCGTAGTGGGGACAGGCAACGAGCAGTACTTC.

This chain joins TRBV18 and TRBJ2-7; D is perhaps TRBD1 or TRBD2 (6 bases each). Germline V lookup: CDR1 KGHSH, CDR2 LQKENI. The CDR3 extends over 14 amino acids. V was clipped by 3 bases and J by 5 bases, with 14 bases between them. Written as DNA, the CDR3 is TGTGCCAGCTCACCCGCCACCGGGGGCCACGAGCAGTACGTC. Amino acids: CASSPATGGHEQYV.

The chain carries TRBV13 and TRBJ2-2, with D possibly being TRBD2 (6 bases). The CDR3 extends over 13 amino acids. Germline values: CDR1 PRHDT, CDR2 FYEKMQ (reference sequence). Between the trimmed V and J ends, which lost 5 bases and 14 bases, there was a span of 18 bases. The CDR3 DNA sequence: TGTGCCAGCAGCCCGAAGGGACCGGGAGAACTGTTTTTT. This encodes CASSPKGPGELFF.